This note documents a single T cell receptor beta chain sequence. Its antigen remains undetermined. Base qualities are missing; no much larger clone stands one base away. CDR3 length: 14 amino acids, cysteine to phenylalanine. This entry keeps only the CDR3 DNA: 42 bases, framed from base 1. Sequences SGDLS (CDR1) and YYNGEE (CDR2) are obtained from the germline V gene. After removal of 4 bases from V and 4 bases from J, the junction retains 7 bases not matched to a gene. The approximately 39 donors, aged 6 to 90 years, were systemically healthy Caucasian individuals from Russia. About 9.6 milliliters of peripheral blood were collected from each donor into EDTA-treated Vacutainer tubes. Ficoll-Paque density-gradient centrifugation was used to isolate PBMCs, with at least 6 million per sample. Trizol reagent was used to extract total RNA from PBMCs, with at least 6 micrograms per sample. For every donor, an aliquot of PBMCs went through flow cytometry to measure the percentages of naive CD45RAhigh/CD27high T cells.

Library preparation used 5' RACE. Sequencing was carried out with an Illumina HiSeq 2500. A second PCR of about 6 to 11 cycles was run with a J-beta primer mix and a sample-barcoded 5' primer. Each TCR beta cDNA molecule received a unique molecular identifier from a template-switch 5' adaptor carrying 12 random nucleotides. Each sample yielded at least 2.5 million CDR3-containing paired-end reads. First-strand cDNA was synthesized from all RNA with the Mint cDNA synthesis kit, primed by a TRBC-specific oligonucleotide. Following uracil-DNA glycosylase treatment, a first 18-cycle PCR with universal primers M1SS and BC2_uni_R was performed on all cDNA. Per the authors' processing: Each sample was normalized by randomly selecting 1 million high-quality reads, each carrying a distinct molecular identifier. Reads sharing molecular identifiers were discarded rather than binned into consensus sequences. MiTCR, run with a Q25 quality threshold and the strictest error-elimination algorithm, handled CDR3 identification, clonotype clustering and error correction. A nonparametric unseen species model with Euler transformation was used to estimate a lower bound on total TCR beta diversity. TCRdb ran its own pipeline on the public reads, namely fastp trimming at Q25 and MiXCR clone calling, and kept in-frame beta chains. Rows matching on CDR3 protein sequence are summarized as one entry with the most common DNA and genes. These V and J calls derive from TCRdb rather than the authors' analysis. The sample table shows about 570,000 distinct CDR3 sequences, and approximately 27% are seen once. The ten largest account for roughly 20% of the sample.

This specimen comes from a study of blood T cells in healthy people across ages (dated by TCRdb to between 2015 and 2016). About the full investigation: Template switching captured roughly one uniquely barcoded TCR beta cDNA molecule per two T cells in model experiments. Using the same blood draw, the study looked at two additional independent replicas of 1 million unique cDNA reads for two donors, one aged 18 to 30 and the other aged 80 or older. Donors of different ages were randomly distributed across sequencing lanes to avoid experimental bias. The study measured age-related changes in TCR beta repertoire diversity using deep sequencing normalized with unique cDNA molecular identifiers. The donors were divided into four age groups: young (average roughly 17 years), middle-aged (roughly 42), aged (about 62) and long-lived (about 90). Summary of the overall study and its limitations: Observed TCR beta diversity per million T cells fell roughly linearly with age, and a significant reduction was already apparent by age around 40. Because the CMV infection status of the donors was unknown, age-related changes in expanded clonotypes may potentially have been confounded. Observed TCR beta diversity correlated strongly with the percentage of naive T cells measured by flow cytometry. Bulk unsorted PBMC profiling prevented conclusive comparison of naive and antigen-experienced compartments. The long-lived group showed more naive CD4+ T cells, fewer expanded clones and increased TCR diversity than the aged group, suggesting age selection. Total diversity estimates from one million sequenced T cells were considered lower bounds and underestimates.

The chain employs TRBV9 and TRBJ2-7, and 8 bases in between align with TRBD1. The origin of this receptor is a woman between 70 and 85 years old in good health. What was sequenced was blood. CDR3 reads: CASSPQGGGYEQYF. The sequenced DNA: TGTGCCAGCAGCCCACAGGGGGGAGGTTACGAGCAGTACTTC.